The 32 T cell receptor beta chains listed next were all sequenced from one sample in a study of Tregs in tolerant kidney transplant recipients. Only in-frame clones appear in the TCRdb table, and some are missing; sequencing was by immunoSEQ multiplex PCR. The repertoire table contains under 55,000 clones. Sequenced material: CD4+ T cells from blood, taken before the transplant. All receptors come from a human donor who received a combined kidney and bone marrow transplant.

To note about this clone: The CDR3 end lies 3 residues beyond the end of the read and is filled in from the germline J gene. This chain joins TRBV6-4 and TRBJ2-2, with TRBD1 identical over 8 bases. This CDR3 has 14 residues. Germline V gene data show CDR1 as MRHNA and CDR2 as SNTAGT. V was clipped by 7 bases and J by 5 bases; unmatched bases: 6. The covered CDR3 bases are TGTGCCAGCACCCTAAACAGGGGGACCGGGGAG. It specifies CASTLNRGTGE. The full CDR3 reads CASTLNRGTGELFF.

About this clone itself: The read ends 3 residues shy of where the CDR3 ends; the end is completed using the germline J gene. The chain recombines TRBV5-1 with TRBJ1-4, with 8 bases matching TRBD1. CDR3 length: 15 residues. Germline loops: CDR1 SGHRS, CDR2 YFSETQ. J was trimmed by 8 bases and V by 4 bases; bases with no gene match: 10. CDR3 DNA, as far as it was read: TGCGCCAGCAGCAAGGACGGGACAGGAGGGGAAAAA. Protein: CASSKDGTGGEK. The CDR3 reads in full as CASSKDGTGGEKLFF.

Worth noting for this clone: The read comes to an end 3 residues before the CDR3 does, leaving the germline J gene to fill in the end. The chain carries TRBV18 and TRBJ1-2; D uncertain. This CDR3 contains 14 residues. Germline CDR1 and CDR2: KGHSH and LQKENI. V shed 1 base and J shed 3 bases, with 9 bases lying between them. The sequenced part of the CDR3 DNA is TGTGCCAGCTCACCACGCCGGGGAGACTATGGC. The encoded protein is CASSPRRGDYG. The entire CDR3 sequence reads CASSPRRGDYGYTF. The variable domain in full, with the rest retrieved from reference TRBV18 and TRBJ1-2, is NAGVMQNPRHLVRRRGQEARLRCSPMKGHSHVYWYRQLPEEGLKFMVYLQKENIIDESGMPKERFSAEFPKEGPSILRIQQVVRGDSAAYFCASSPRRGDYGYTFGSGTRLTVV.

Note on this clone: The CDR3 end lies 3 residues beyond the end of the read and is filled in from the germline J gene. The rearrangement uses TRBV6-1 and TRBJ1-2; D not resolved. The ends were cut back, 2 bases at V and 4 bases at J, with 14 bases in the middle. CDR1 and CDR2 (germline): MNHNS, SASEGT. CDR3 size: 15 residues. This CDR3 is CASSERLEGRYGYTF. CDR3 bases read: TGTGCCAGCAGTGAAAGATTGGAGGGCCGCTATGGC.

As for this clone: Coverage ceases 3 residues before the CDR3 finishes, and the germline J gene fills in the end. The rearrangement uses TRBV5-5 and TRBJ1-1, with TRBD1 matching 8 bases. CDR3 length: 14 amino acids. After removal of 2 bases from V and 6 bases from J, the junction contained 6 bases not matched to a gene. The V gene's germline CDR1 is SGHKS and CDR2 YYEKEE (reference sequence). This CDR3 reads CASSLWGTGPEAFF. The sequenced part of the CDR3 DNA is TGTGCCAGCAGCTTATGGGGGACAGGCCCTGAA. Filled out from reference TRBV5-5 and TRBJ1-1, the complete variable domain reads DAGVTQSPTHLIKTRGQQVTLRCSPISGHKSVSWYQQVLGQGPQFIFQYYEKEERGRGNFPDRFSARQFPNYSSELNVNALLLGDSALYLCASSLWGTGPEAFFGQGTRLTVV.

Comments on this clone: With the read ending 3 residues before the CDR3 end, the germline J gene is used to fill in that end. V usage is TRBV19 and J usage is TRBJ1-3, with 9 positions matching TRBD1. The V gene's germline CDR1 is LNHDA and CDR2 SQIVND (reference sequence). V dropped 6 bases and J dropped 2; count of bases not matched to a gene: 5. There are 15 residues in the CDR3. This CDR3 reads CASSNRGHTGNTIYF. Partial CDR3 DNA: TGTGCCAGTAGCAACAGGGGGCACACTGGAAACACC. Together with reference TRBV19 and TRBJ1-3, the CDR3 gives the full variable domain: DGGITQSPKYLFRKEGQNVTLSCEQNLNHDAMYWYRQDPGQGLRLIYYSQIVNDFQKGDIAEGYSVSREKKESFPLTVTSAQKNPTAFYLCASSNRGHTGNTIYFGEGSWLTVV.

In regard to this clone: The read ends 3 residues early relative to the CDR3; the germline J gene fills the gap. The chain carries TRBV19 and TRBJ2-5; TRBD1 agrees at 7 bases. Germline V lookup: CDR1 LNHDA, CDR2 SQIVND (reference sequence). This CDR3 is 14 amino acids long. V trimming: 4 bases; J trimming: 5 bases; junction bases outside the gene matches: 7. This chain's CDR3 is CASSTSTGRETQYF. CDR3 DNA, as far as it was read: TGTGCCAGTAGTACGTCGACAGGGCGGGAGACC.

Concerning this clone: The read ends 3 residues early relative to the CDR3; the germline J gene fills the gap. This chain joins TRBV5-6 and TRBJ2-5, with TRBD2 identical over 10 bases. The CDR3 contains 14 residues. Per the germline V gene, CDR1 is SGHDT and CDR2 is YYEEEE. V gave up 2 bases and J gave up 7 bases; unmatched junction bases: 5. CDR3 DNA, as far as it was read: TGTGCCAGCAGCTTCCTAGCGGGAGTGGGGACC. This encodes CASSFLAGVGT. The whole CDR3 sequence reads CASSFLAGVGTQYF.

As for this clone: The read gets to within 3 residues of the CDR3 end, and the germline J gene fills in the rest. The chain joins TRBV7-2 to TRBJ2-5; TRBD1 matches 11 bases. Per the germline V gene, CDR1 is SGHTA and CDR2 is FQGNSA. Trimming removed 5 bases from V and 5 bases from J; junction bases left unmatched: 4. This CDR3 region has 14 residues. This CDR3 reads CASSARTGGETQYF. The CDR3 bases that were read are TGTGCCAGCAGCGCACGGACAGGGGGCGAGACC.

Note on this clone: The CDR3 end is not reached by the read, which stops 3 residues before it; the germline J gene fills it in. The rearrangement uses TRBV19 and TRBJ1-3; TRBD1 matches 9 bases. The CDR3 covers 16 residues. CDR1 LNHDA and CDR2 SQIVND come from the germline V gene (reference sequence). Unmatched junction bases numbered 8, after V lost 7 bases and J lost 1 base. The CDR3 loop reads CASTLGQGTSGNTIYF. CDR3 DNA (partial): TGTGCCAGTACCTTGGGACAGGGCACTTCTGGAAACACC.

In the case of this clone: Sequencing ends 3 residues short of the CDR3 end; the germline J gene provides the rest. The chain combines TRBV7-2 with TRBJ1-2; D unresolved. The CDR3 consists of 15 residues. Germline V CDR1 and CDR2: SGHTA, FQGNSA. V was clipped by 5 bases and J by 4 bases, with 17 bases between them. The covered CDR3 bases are TGTGCCAGCAGCCCCCAGGTGGAGGTTTCCTATGGC. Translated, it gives CASSPQVEVSYG. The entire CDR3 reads CASSPQVEVSYGYTF.

CDR3 loop: CAWIPPGQGISGANVLTF. The sequenced part of the CDR3 DNA is TGTGCCTGGATCCCTCCGGGACAGGGGATCTCTGGGGCCAACGTC. The rearrangement links TRBV30 to TRBJ2-6, with 10 positions matching TRBD1. The DNA ends 3 residues before the CDR3 does, and the rest of the CDR3 is filled in from the germline J gene. In germline, CDR1 is GTSNPN, CDR2 SVGIG (reference sequence). CDR3 length: 18 amino acids. Trimming at V came to 4 bases and at J to 0 bases, leaving 9 bases not matched to a gene. The full variable domain, completed using reference TRBV30 and TRBJ2-6, is SQTIHQWPATLVQPVGSPLSLECTVEGTSNPNLYWYRQAAGRGLQLLFYSVGIGQISSEVPQNLSASRPQDRQFILSSKKLLLSDSGFYLCAWIPPGQGISGANVLTFGAGSRLTVL.

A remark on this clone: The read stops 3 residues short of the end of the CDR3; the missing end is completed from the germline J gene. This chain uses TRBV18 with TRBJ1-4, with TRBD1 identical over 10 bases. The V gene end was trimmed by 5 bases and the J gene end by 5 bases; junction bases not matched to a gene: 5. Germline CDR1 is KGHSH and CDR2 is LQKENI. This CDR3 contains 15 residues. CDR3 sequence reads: CASSSDRGKNEKLFF. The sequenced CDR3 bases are TGTGCCAGCTCATCGGACAGGGGGAAAAATGAAAAA.

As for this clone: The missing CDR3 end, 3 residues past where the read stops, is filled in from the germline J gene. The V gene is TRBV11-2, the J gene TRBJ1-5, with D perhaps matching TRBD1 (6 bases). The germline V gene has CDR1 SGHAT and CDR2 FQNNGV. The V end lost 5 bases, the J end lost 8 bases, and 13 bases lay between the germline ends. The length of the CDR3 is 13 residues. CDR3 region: CASSTGTPEPQHF. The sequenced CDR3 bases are TGTGCCAGCAGCACCGGGACACCCGAGCCC.

The part of the CDR3 DNA that was read is TGTGCCAGCTCGCCCAAAAGGGGTGAA. Encoded protein: CASSPKRGE. The whole CDR3 sequence is CASSPKRGEAFF. The chain joins TRBV18 to TRBJ1-1; tentative D call: TRBD1 (5 bases). The read is 3 residues too short to cover the CDR3 end, so that end is filled in from the germline J gene. The CDR3 is 12 residues long. V was trimmed by 6 bases and J by 7 bases, leaving 12 bases between them. Germline V gene sequence: CDR1 KGHSH, CDR2 LQKENI.

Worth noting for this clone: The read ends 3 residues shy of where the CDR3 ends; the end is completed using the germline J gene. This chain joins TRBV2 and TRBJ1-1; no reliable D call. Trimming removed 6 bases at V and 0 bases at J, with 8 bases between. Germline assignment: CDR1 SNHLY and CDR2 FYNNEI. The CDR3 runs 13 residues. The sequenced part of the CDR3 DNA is TGTGCCAGCAGCCTGCGGGTGAACACTGAA. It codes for CASSLRVNTE. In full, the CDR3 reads CASSLRVNTEAFF.

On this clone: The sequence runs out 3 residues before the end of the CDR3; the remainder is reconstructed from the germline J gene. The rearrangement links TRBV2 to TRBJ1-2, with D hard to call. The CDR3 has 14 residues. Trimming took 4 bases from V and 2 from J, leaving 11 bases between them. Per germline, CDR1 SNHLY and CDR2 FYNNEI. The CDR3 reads CASSGGRTNYGYTF. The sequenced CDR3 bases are TGTGCCAGCAGTGGCGGCCGAACAAACTATGGC.

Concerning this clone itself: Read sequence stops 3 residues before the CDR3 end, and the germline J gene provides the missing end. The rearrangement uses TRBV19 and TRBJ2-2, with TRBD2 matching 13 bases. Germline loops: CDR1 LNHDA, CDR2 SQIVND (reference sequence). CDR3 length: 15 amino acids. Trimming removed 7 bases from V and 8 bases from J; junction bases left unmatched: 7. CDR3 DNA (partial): TGTGCCAGTATGAGGACTAGCGGGAGTTCTGGGGAG. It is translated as CASMRTSGSSGE. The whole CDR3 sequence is CASMRTSGSSGELFF.

The CDR3 is CASSNHRTGTYGYTF. The CDR3 bases that were read are TGTGCCAGCAGCAACCATCGGACAGGGACGTATGGC. V gene TRBV5-4 combines with J gene TRBJ1-2, with TRBD1 matching over 8 bases. The read ends 3 residues early relative to the CDR3; the germline J gene fills the gap. The germline V gene has CDR1 SGHNT and CDR2 YYREEE (reference sequence). There are 15 residues in the CDR3. Trimming removed 4 bases from V and 5 bases from J; junction bases left unmatched: 10.

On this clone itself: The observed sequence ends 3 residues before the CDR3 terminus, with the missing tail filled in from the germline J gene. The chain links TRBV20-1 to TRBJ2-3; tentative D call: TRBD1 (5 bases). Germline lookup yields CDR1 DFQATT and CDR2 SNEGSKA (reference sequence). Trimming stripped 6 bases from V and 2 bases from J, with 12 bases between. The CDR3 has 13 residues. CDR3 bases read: TGCAGTGCCCTATCAGGGATCACAGATACG. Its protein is CSALSGITDT. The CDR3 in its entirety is CSALSGITDTQYF.

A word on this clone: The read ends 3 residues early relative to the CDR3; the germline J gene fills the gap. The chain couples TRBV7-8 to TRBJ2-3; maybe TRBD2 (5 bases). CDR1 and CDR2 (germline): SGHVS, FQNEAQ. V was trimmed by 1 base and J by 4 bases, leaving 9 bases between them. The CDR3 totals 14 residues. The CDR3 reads CASSLGASPDTQYF. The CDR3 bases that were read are TGTGCCAGCAGCTTAGGAGCTAGCCCAGATACG.

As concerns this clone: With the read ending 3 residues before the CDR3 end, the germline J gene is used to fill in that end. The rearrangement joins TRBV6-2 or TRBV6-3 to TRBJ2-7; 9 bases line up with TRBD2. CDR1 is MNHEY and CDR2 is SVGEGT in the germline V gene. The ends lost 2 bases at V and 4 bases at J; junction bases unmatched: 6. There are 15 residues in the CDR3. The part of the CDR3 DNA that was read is TGTGCCAGCAGTTACGATCTAGCGGGGCCGTACGAG. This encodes CASSYDLAGPYE. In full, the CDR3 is CASSYDLAGPYEQYF.

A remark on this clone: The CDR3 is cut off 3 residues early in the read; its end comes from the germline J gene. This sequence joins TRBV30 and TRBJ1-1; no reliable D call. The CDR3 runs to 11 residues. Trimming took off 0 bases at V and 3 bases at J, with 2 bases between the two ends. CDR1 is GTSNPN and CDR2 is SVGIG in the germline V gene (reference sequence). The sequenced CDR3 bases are TGTGCCTGGAGTGTCGACACTGAA. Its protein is CAWSVDTE. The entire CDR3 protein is CAWSVDTEAFF.

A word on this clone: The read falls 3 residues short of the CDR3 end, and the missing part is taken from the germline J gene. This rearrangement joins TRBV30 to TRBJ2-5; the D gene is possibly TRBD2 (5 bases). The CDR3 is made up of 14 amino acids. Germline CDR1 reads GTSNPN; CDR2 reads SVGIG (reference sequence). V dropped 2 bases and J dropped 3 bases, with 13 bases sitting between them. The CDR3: CAWSKRATKETQYF. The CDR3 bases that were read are TGTGCCTGGAGTAAGAGGGCCACCAAAGAGACC.

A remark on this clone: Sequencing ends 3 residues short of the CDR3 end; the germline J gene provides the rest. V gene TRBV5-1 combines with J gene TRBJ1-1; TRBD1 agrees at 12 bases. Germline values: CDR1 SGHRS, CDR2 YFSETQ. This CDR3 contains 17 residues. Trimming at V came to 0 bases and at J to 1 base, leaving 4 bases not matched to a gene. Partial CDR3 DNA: TGCGCCAGCAGCTTGGGAGGGACAGGGGGCGAGAACACTGAA. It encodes CASSLGGTGGENTE. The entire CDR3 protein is CASSLGGTGGENTEAFF.

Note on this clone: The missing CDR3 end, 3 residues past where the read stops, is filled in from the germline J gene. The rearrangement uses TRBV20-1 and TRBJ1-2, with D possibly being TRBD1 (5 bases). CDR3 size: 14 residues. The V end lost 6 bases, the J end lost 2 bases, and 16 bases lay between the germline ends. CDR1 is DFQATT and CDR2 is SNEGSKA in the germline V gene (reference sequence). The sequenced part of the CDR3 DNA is TGCAGTGCGGGCAGGGTTGTTAGAAACTATGGC. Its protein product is CSAGRVVRNYG. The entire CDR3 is CSAGRVVRNYGYTF.

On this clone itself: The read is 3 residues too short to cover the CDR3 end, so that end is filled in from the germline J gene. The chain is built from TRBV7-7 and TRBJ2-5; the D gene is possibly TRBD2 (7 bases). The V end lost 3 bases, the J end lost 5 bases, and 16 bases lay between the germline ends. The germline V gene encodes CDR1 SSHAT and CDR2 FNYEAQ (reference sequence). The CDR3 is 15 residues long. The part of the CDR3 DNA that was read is TGTGCCAGCAGCTTTGGGGGGGGGCCAGGGGAGACC. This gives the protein CASSFGGGPGET. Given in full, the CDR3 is CASSFGGGPGETQYF. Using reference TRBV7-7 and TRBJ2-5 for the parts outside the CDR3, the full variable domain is GAGVSQSPRYKVTKRGQDVTLRCDPISSHATLYWYQQALGQGPEFLTYFNYEAQPDKSGLPSDRFSAERPEGSISTLTIQRTEQRDSAMYRCASSFGGGPGETQYFGPGTRLLVL.

CDR3 DNA, as far as it was read: TGTGCCAGCAGCCAGGACAGGGCTGGCAATGAG. Residues: CASSQDRAGNE. The entire CDR3 protein is CASSQDRAGNEQFF. This sequence joins TRBV11-2 and TRBJ2-1, with TRBD1 matching over 8 bases. The read falls 3 residues short of the CDR3 end, and the missing part is taken from the germline J gene. The length of the CDR3 is 14 residues. In germline, CDR1 is SGHAT, CDR2 FQNNGV. After removal of 5 bases from V and 6 bases from J, the junction contained 6 bases not matched to a gene.

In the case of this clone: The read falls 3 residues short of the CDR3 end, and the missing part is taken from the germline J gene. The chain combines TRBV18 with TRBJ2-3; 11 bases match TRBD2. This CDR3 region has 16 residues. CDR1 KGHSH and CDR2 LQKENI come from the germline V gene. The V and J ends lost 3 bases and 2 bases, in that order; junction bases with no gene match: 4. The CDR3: CASSPKTSGNTDTQYF. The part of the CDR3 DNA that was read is TGTGCCAGCTCACCTAAGACTAGCGGGAACACAGATACG.

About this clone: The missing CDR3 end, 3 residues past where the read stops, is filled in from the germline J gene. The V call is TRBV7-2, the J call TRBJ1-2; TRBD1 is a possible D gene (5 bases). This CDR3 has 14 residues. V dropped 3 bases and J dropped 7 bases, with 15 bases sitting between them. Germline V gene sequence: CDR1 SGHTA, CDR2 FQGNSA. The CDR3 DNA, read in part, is TGTGCCAGCAGCTTTTGGGGGGAGTGGGCTGGC. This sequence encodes CASSFWGEWAG. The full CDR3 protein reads CASSFWGEWAGYTF.

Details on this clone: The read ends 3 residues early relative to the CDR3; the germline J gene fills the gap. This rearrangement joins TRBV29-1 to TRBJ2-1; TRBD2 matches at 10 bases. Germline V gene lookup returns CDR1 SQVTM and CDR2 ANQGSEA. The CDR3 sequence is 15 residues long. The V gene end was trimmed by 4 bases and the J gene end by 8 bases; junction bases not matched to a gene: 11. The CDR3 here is CSVGVAGGLRDEQFF. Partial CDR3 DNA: TGCAGCGTTGGGGTAGCGGGGGGCCTAAGGGATGAG.

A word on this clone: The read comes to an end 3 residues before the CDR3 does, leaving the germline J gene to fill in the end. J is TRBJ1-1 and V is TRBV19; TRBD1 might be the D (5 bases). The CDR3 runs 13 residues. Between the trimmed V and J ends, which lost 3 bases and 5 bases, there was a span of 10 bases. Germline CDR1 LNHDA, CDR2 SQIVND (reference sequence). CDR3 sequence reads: CASSIAGRTEAFF. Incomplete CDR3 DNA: TGTGCCAGTAGTATCGCAGGGCGGACTGAA. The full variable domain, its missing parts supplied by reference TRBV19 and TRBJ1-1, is DGGITQSPKYLFRKEGQNVTLSCEQNLNHDAMYWYRQDPGQGLRLIYYSQIVNDFQKGDIAEGYSVSREKKESFPLTVTSAQKNPTAFYLCASSIAGRTEAFFGQGTRLTVV.